Listed below are T cell receptor beta chains from one sample, sequenced in a study of vaccination and CD4 T cells after COVID-19. TCRdb reprocessed the PCR reads via MiXCR and lists one record per CDR3 protein. The data show around 17,000 distinct CDR3 sequences, with 30% to 40% seen just once and 20% to 25% held by the top ten. Their specific antigens are unknown. Sequencing was performed on CD4+ T cells from blood, cultured in vitro, taken before SARS-CoV-2 vaccination. These receptor sequences come from a human donor who received a COVID-19 vaccine. Each CDR3 is given with its conserved first and last residue. The D gene is left open where the match is weak. Not every row has a clone size; where given, it reads once, few, many or a size class.

V gene	D gene	clone size	J gene	CDR3 DNA	CDR3 protein
TRBV30	.	.	TRBJ2-3	TGTGCCTGGACAGCGCGTTATCCCACAGATACGCAGTATTTT	CAWTARYPTDTQYF
TRBV12-5	.	.	TRBJ2-5	TGTGCTAGTGGTTTTGTACGAGGGCTTGAGGAGACCCAGTACTTC	CASGFVRGLEETQYF
TRBV20-1	.	.	TRBJ2-7	TGCAGTGCTAGTATCTCTAGGGGGATCCACGAGCAGTACTTC	CSASISRGIHEQYF
TRBV7-9	TRBD1	few	TRBJ2-7	TGTGCCAGCAGCTCGTCCGGGACAGGGCTTTACGAGCAGTACTTC	CASSSSGTGLYEQYF
TRBV5-4	TRBD2	.	TRBJ2-5	TGTGCCAGCAGCTTGGCCTTAGCGGGGGGCCTAGAGACCCAGTACTTC	CASSLALAGGLETQYF
TRBV25-1	TRBD1	few	TRBJ2-2	TGTGCCAGCAGTGAACTTACCGGGACAGGCATCACCGGGGAGCTGTTTTTT	CASSELTGTGITGELFF
TRBV25-1	TRBD1	few	TRBJ1-6	TGTGCCAGCAGTCCCCGGGACAGGCTATTTGGTTCACCCCTCCACTTT	CASSPRDRLFGSPLHF
TRBV20-1	.	few	TRBJ1-5	TGCAGTGTGGGGCGCGGGGATCAGCCCCAGCATTTT	CSVGRGDQPQHF
TRBV15	.	.	TRBJ2-1	TGTGCCACCAGCAGAGATGAGTTTGACTCCTACAATGAGCAGTTCTTC	CATSRDEFDSYNEQFF
TRBV6-1	.	.	TRBJ2-5	TGTGCCAGCAGTGTAGGGGGGTCGGTGTTTGGAGAGACCCAGTACTTC	CASSVGGSVFGETQYF
TRBV6-4	.	few	TRBJ1-1	TGTGCCAGCAGTTTAGAGAGGGACACTGAAGCTTTCTTT	CASSLERDTEAFF
TRBV7-8	.	.	TRBJ1-6	TGTGCCAGCAGCTTAGACACTACAGGGCGGGTTGTGGCCCTCCACTTT	CASSLDTTGRVVALHF
TRBV20-1	.	few	TRBJ1-1	TGCAGTGTCCAGGGCCTGAACACTGAAGCTTTCTTT	CSVQGLNTEAFF
TRBV6-1	.	.	TRBJ1-3	TGTGCCAGCAGTGAAGCGTACAGGGAGTCGGGAGGAAACACCATATATTTT	CASSEAYRESGGNTIYF
TRBV5-4	TRBD2	.	TRBJ2-5	TGTGCCGGAGCCGAGCAAGCGGGGGGGCGGGAGACCCAGTACTTC	CAGAEQAGGRETQYF
TRBV6-5	.	few	TRBJ1-4	TGTGCCAGCAGTTACTCGACGGGGCCCTTGTTTTTT	CASSYSTGPLFF
TRBV4-2	.	.	TRBJ1-3	TGTGCCAGCAGCCCCAGGGGCTCAGGAAACACCATATATTTT	CASSPRGSGNTIYF
TRBV27	TRBD1	once	TRBJ2-7	TGTGCCAGCAGATTACTCGGGACAGGAGCCTACGAGCAGTACTTC	CASRLLGTGAYEQYF
TRBV12-3/TRBV12-4	TRBD2	few	TRBJ2-2	TGTGCCAGCAGGCCCCCGGGACTAGCGACCGGGGAGCTGTTTTTT	CASRPPGLATGELFF
TRBV30	.	few	TRBJ1-6	TGTGCCTGGACTACAGGGTCCAATTCACCCCTCCACTTT	CAWTTGSNSPLHF
TRBV6-5	TRBD1	few	TRBJ1-1	TGTGCCAGCAGTTACTCCCAGGGGGGGTCTGAAGCTTTCTTT	CASSYSQGGSEAFF
TRBV7-8	.	few	TRBJ1-1	TGTGCCAGCAGCTTAGGACAGTTCGAGACTGAAGCTTTCTTT	CASSLGQFETEAFF
TRBV6-2/TRBV6-3	TRBD2	few	TRBJ2-2	TGTGCCAGCAGTTTGCGGGGGGAGACCGGGGAGCTGTTTTTT	CASSLRGETGELFF
TRBV20-1	.	few	TRBJ1-6	TGCAGTGCTAGAATGCCGAGCTCCTATAATTCACCCCTCCACTTT	CSARMPSSYNSPLHF
TRBV25-1	TRBD1	.	TRBJ2-1	TGTGCCAGCAGTGACCCCCATTCTCAGGGGGTTTACAATGAGCAGTTCTTC	CASSDPHSQGVYNEQFF
TRBV18	TRBD1	few	TRBJ2-7	TGTGCCAGCTCACCATCCCTGGGGACAGGGGGGGCCTACGAGCAGTACTTC	CASSPSLGTGGAYEQYF
TRBV7-2	.	few	TRBJ1-5	TGTGCCAGCAGCTTAGACAGGGTAAATCAGCCCCAGCATTTT	CASSLDRVNQPQHF
TRBV28	.	.	TRBJ1-1	TGTGCCAGCAGCCCTTCCTCAGGGTTCACTGAAGCTTTCTTT	CASSPSSGFTEAFF
TRBV12-3/TRBV12-4	.	few	TRBJ2-4	TGTGCCAGCAGTTTAGTCCAGGGTAGCGGACTACGGACAATAAACATTCAGTACTTC	CASSLVQGSGLRTINIQYF
TRBV7-9	TRBD1	few	TRBJ2-5	TGTGCCAGCAGCCCAAAAGGACAGGGGGGAGAGACCCAGTACTTC	CASSPKGQGGETQYF
TRBV6-4	TRBD1	.	TRBJ1-5	TGTGCCAGCAGTAAGGACAGGAGCAATCAGCCCCAGCATTTT	CASSKDRSNQPQHF
TRBV5-8	TRBD2	.	TRBJ2-5	TGTGCCAGCAGCCCTGTTGGGTTTAGCGGGGGGGCGTTTGGAGAGACCCAGTACTTC	CASSPVGFSGGAFGETQYF
TRBV25-1	TRBD1	few	TRBJ1-1	TGTGCCAGCAGTGAATGGGTGCAGGGGGCGAGGAACACTGAAGCTTTCTTT	CASSEWVQGARNTEAFF
TRBV2	.	few	TRBJ1-6	TGTGCCAGCGCATGGACTGCGAGGGGTCCCCTCCACTTT	CASAWTARGPLHF
TRBV11-2	.	.	TRBJ2-7	TGTGCCAGCAGCTTAGGGGTGGGACCCAGGGACTACGAGCAGTACTTC	CASSLGVGPRDYEQYF
TRBV20-1	.	.	TRBJ1-5	TGCAGTGCTTCAAGGGGCCAGGGAGGGAGCAATCAGCCCCAGCATTTT	CSASRGQGGSNQPQHF
TRBV6-1	TRBD1	few	TRBJ2-5	TGTGCCAGCGTTCCGACAGGGGGCCAAGAGACCCAGTACTTC	CASVPTGGQETQYF
TRBV20-1	.	few	TRBJ1-2	TGCAGTGCTAGACCCGACAGTGTCTATGGCTACACCTTC	CSARPDSVYGYTF
TRBV20-1	TRBD2	.	TRBJ2-1	TGCAGTGCTGTTACTAGCGGGGGGAATGAGCAGTTCTTC	CSAVTSGGNEQFF
TRBV20-1	.	few	TRBJ2-7	TGCAGTGCTACCTCAGACAGGTTCAACGAGCAGTACTTC	CSATSDRFNEQYF
TRBV5-1	.	.	TRBJ2-7	TGCGCCAGCAGCGAGACTCTTTACCAGGGGCAGCAGTACTTC	CASSETLYQGQQYF
TRBV4-2	.	once	TRBJ2-3	TGTGCCAGCAGCCAAGAGAAAGGGGACTTCACAGATACGCAGTATTTT	CASSQEKGDFTDTQYF
TRBV14	TRBD2	.	TRBJ2-1	TGTGCCAGCAGCCAAAGACTAGCAGGGTGGGATGAGCAGTTCTTC	CASSQRLAGWDEQFF